This T cell receptor (beta chain) was obtained from a study of shared clonotypes between healthy human individuals. In the sorted-subset replicate PCRs, about 200 ng DNA, around 32,000 T cell genomes, was used. This table comes from immunoSEQ multiplex PCR, and its TCRdb copy is limited to in-frame clones, with some not included. The sample yields about 700,000 clones, around two thirds seen once. General observations from the study: Non-shared clonotypes had lower generation probabilities than clonotypes shared by all four sorted-subset donors. As a rule, naive subsets had a larger estimated richness than memory subsets.

V was pared by 9 bases and J by 6 bases, with 20 bases between. Germline lookup yields CDR1 SGHAT and CDR2 FQNNGV. CDR3 length: 14 amino acids. A word on this clone: What it binds is unknown.

The sequenced sample was memory CD4+ T cells sorted from blood. Specified subset: CD45RA-negative fraction. The chain has TRBV11-2 and TRBJ2-5, with D perhaps TRBD2 (6 bases). The receptor was derived from a woman between 25 and 40 years old in good health. The CDR3 sequence: CASKSLREVQTQYF. CDR3 nucleotides: TGTGCCAGTAAAAGTCTTAGGGAGGTGCAGACCCAGTACTTC.